These 9 T cell receptor beta chains originate from one sample sequenced in a study of blood T cell repertoires in COVID-19. Some clones are missing from TCRdb's copy, which holds only in-frame ones; the method was immunoSEQ multiplex PCR. Of approximately 330,000 clones listed, about nine tenths were seen once; the top ten hold just over 9.5%. The sample comprised peripheral blood. The receptors here all came from a young man with COVID-19, enrolled during active disease.

V and J are TRBV3-1 (or the pseudogene TRBV3-2) and TRBJ2-7, with D possibly being TRBD1 (5 bases). V lost 1 base, J lost 1 base, and 8 bases lay in between. The CDR3 has 14 residues. From germline, CDR1 is LGHDT and CDR2 YNNKEL (reference sequence). CDR3 residues: CASSQGQGSYEQYF. CDR3 in DNA: TGTGCCAGCAGCCAAGGGCAGGGTTCCTACGAGCAGTACTTC.

The gene calls are TRBV28 and TRBJ1-2, with D unresolved. The CDR3 totals 11 residues. Between the trimmed V and J ends, which lost 10 bases and 2 bases, there was a span of 8 bases. Germline V gives CDR1 MDHEN, CDR2 SYDVKM. The CDR3: CATGRNYGYTF. CDR3 coding DNA: TGTGCCACCGGGAGGAACTATGGCTACACCTTC.

This clone has just one count. The rearrangement links TRBV29-1 to TRBJ2-5, with D hard to call. CDR1 is SQVTM and CDR2 is ANQGSEA in the germline V gene. V lost 5 bases and J 3 bases, leaving 10 bases between the germline ends. This CDR3 spans 12 amino acids. CDR3 sequence reads: CSVRSSKETQYF. CDR3 DNA: TGCAGCGTTCGCTCTAGTAAAGAGACCCAGTACTTC.

The chain couples TRBV27 to TRBJ2-3; 9 nucleotides match TRBD2. CDR1 and CDR2 from the germline V gene are MNHEY and SMNVEV (reference sequence). V lost 3 bases and J lost 2; bases outside the gene matches: 3. This CDR3 contains 15 residues. In DNA, the CDR3 is TGTGCCAGCAGTTTTCTAGCGGGGAACACAGATACGCAGTATTTT. Protein sequence: CASSFLAGNTDTQYF.

The count of this clone is one. The chain combines TRBV5-6 with TRBJ2-7, with 7 bases aligning to TRBD1. The trim removed 3 bases at V and 3 bases at J, leaving 3 bases unmatched. The germline CDR1 and CDR2 sequences are SGHDT and YYEEEE. This CDR3 has 13 residues. CDR3 protein: CASSSGTDYEQYF. CDR3 nucleotides: TGTGCCAGCAGCTCCGGGACAGACTACGAGCAGTACTTC.

The V and J genes are TRBV27 and TRBJ1-5, with 12 nucleotides matching TRBD1. This CDR3 has 17 amino acids. The germline gives CDR1 MNHEY, CDR2 SMNVEV (reference sequence). V dropped 3 bases and J dropped 6; count of bases not matched to a gene: 9. For the CDR3, the DNA is TGTGCCAGCAGTTTTCAGGGACAGGGGGCGATGGGTCAGCCCCAGCATTTT. Protein: CASSFQGQGAMGQPQHF.

The chain has TRBV2 and TRBJ1-6; a weak D match, TRBD1 (6 bases). Trimming took 7 bases from V and 7 from J, leaving 14 bases between them. This CDR3 has 14 amino acids. Germline values: CDR1 SNHLY, CDR2 FYNNEI. The CDR3 region has the DNA TGTGCCAGCAAAGGGGAAGGGGGAAATTCACCCCTCCACTTT. Protein product: CASKGEGGNSPLHF. Full variable domain (outside the CDR3, taken from reference TRBV2 and TRBJ1-6): EPEVTQTPSHQVTQMGQEVILRCVPISNHLYFYWYRQILGQKVEFLVSFYNNEISEKSEIFDDQFSVERPDGSNFTLKIRSTKLEDSAMYFCASKGEGGNSPLHFGNGTRLTVT.

V usage is TRBV24-1 and J usage is TRBJ2-5; 7 nucleotides match TRBD1. Germline trimming cut 9 bases from V and 7 bases from J; bases unmatched to any gene: 13. The CDR3 covers 14 residues. CDR1 KGHDR and CDR2 SFDVKD come from the germline V gene. CDR3 loop: CATAEAGTESTQYF. Written as DNA, the CDR3 is TGTGCCACCGCCGAAGCCGGGACAGAATCGACCCAGTACTTC.

The chain links TRBV7-8 to TRBJ2-5, with 9 bases matching TRBD1. The germline gives CDR1 SGHVS, CDR2 FQNEAQ. Trimming cost V 5 bases and J 4 bases; bases outside gene matches: 11. The CDR3 contains 16 residues. The chain's CDR3 is CASSVQGAALGETQYF. CDR3 DNA sequence: TGTGCCAGCAGCGTACAGGGGGCGGCGTTAGGAGAGACCCAGTACTTC.